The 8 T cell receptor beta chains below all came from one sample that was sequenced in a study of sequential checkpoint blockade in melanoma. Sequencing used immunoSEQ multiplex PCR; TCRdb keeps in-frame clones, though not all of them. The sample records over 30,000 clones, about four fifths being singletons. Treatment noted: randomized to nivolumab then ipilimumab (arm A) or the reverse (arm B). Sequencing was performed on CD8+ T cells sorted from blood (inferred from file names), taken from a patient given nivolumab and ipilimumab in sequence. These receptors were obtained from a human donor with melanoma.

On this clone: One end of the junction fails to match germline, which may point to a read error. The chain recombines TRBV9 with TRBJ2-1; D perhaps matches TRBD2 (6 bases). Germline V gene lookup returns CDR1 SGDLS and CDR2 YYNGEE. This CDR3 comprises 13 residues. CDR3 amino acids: CASSGGTVNGQFF. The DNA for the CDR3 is TGTGCCAGCAGTGGAGGGACGGTGAATGGGCAGTTCTTC.

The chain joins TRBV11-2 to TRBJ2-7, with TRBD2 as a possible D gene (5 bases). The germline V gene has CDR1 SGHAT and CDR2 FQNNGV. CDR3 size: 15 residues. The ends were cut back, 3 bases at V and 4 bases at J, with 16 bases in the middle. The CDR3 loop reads CASSFGRYEGYEQYF. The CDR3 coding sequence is TGTGCCAGCAGCTTTGGCAGGTACGAGGGTTACGAGCAGTACTTC.

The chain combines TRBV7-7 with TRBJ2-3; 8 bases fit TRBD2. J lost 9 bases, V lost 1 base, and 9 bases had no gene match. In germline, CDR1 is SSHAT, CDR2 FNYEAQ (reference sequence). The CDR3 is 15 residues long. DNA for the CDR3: TGTGCCAGCAGCTTAGATCCTTCGGGACTAGGAACGCAGTATTTT. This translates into CASSLDPSGLGTQYF.

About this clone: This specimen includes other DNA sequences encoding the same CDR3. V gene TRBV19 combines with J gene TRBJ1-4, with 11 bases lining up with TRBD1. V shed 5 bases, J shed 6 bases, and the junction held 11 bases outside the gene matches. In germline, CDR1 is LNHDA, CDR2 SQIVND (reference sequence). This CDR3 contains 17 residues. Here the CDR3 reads CASSPLPGQGEDEKLFF. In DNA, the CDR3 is TGTGCCAGTAGTCCACTCCCGGGACAGGGGGAGGATGAAAAACTGTTTTTT.

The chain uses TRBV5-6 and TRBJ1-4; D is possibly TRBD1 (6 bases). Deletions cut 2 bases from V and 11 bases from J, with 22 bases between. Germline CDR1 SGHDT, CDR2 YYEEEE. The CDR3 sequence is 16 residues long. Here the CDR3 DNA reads TGTGCCAGCAGCTTATTTACAGGGTCTACAATGGAGAAACTGTTTTTT. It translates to CASSLFTGSTMEKLFF. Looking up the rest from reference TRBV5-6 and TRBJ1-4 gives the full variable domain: DAGVTQSPTHLIKTRGQQVTLRCSPKSGHDTVSWYQQALGQGPQFIFQYYEEEERQRGNFPDRFSGHQFPNYSSELNVNALLLGDSALYLCASSLFTGSTMEKLFFGSGTQLSVL.

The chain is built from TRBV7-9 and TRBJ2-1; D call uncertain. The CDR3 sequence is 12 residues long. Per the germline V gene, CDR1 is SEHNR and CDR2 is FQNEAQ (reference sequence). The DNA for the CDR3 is TGTGTCCTAGGCCAAAGAAGCAATGAGCAGTTCTTC. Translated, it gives CVLGQRSNEQFF.

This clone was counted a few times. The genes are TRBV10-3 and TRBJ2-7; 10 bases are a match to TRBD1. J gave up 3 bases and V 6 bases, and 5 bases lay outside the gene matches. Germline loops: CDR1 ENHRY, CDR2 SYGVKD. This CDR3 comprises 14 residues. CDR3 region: CAISPGTGDYEQYF. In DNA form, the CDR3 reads TGTGCCATCAGCCCCGGGACAGGGGACTACGAGCAGTACTTC.

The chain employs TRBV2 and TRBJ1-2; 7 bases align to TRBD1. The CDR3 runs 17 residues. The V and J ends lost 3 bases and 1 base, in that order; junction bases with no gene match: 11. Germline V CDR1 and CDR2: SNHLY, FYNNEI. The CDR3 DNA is TGTGCCAGCAGTGAGTCGGGACAGCTTGCAATTAACTATGGCTACACCTTC. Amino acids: CASSESGQLAINYGYTF.